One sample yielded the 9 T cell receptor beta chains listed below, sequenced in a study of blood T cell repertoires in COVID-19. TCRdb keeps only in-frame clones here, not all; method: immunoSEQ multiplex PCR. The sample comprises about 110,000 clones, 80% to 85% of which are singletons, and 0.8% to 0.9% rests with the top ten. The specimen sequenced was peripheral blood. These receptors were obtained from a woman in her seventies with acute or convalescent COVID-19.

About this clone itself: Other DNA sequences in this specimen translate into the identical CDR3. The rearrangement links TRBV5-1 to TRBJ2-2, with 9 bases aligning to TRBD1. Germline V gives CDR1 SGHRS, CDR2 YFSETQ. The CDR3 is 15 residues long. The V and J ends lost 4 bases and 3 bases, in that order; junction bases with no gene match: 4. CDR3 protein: CASSPRTGDTGELFF. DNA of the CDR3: TGCGCCAGCAGCCCCCGGACAGGGGACACCGGGGAGCTGTTTTTT. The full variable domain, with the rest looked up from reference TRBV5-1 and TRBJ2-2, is KAGVTQTPRYLIKTRGQQVTLSCSPISGHRSVSWYQQTPGQGLQFLFEYFSETQRNKGNFPGRFSGRQFSNSRSEMNVSTLELGDSALYLCASSPRTGDTGELFFGEGSRLTVL.

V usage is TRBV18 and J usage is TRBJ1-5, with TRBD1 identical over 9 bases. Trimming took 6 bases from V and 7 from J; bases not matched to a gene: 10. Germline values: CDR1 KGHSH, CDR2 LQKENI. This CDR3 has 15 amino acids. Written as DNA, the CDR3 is TGTGCCAGCTCGCGGGACAGGGAGTTTGGGCAGCCCCAGCATTTT. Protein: CASSRDREFGQPQHF. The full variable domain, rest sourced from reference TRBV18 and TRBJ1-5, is NAGVMQNPRHLVRRRGQEARLRCSPMKGHSHVYWYRQLPEEGLKFMVYLQKENIIDESGMPKERFSAEFPKEGPSILRIQQVVRGDSAAYFCASSRDREFGQPQHFGDGTRLSIL.

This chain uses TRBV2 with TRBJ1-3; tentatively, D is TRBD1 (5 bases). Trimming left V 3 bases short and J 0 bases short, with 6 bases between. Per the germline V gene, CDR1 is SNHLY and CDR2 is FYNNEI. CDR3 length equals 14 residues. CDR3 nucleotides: TGTGCCAGCAGTGAGGGGCACTCTGGAAACACCATATATTTT. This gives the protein CASSEGHSGNTIYF.

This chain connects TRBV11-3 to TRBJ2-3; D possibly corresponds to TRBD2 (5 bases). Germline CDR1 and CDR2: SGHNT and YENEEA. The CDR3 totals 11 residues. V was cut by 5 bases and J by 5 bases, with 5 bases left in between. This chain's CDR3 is CASSRGDTQYF. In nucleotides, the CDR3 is TGTGCCAGCAGCCGGGGAGATACGCAGTATTTT.

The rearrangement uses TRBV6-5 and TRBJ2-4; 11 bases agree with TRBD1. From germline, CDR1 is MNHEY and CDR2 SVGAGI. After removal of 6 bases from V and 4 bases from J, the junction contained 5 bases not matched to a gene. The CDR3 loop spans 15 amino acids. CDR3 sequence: CASSPGTGGKNIQYF. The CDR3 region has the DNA TGTGCCAGCAGCCCCGGGACAGGGGGGAAAAACATTCAGTACTTC.

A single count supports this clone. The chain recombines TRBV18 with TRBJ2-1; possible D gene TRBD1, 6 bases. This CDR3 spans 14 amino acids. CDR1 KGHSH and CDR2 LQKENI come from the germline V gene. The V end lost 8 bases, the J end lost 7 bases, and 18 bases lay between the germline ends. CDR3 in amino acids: CASASQGHFNEQFF. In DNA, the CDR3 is TGTGCCAGCGCCTCCCAGGGACACTTTAATGAGCAGTTCTTC.

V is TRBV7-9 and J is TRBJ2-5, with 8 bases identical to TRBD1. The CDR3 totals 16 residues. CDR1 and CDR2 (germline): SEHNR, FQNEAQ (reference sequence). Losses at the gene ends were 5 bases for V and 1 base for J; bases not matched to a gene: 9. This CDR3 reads CASSPDTGGSQETQYF. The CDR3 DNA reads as TGTGCCAGCAGCCCCGATACAGGGGGTAGCCAAGAGACCCAGTACTTC.

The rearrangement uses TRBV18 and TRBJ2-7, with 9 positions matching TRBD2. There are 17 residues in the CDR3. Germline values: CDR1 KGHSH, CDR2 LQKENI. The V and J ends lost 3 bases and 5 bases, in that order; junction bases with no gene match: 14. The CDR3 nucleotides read TGTGCCAGCTCACCGAATATGTTAGCGGGAGCTACGGACGAGCAGTACTTC. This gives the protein CASSPNMLAGATDEQYF.

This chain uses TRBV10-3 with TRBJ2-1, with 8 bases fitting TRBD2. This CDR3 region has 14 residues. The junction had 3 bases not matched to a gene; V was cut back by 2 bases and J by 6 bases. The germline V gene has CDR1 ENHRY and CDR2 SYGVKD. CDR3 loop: CAISEASGSNEQFF. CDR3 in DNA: TGTGCCATCAGTGAGGCTAGCGGGTCCAATGAGCAGTTCTTC.